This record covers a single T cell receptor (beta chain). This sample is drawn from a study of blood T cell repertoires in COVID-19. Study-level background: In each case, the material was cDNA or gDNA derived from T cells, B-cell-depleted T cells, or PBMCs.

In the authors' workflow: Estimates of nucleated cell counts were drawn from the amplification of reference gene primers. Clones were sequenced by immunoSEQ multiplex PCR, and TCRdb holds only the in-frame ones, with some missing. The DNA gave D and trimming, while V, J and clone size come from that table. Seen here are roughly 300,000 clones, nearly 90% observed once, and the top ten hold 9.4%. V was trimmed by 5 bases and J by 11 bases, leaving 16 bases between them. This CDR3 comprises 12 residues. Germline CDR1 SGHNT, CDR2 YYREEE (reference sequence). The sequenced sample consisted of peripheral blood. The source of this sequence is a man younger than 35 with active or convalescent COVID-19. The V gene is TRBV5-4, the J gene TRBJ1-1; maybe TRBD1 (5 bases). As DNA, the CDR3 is TGTGCCAGCAGTCGCCAGGGTGTGGAGGCTTTCTTT. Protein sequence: CASSRQGVEAFF.